The 23 T cell receptor beta chains in this list originate from one sample, sequenced in a study of blood T cell repertoires in COVID-19. This table comes from immunoSEQ multiplex PCR, and its TCRdb copy is limited to in-frame clones, with some not included. The repertoire includes some 270,000 clones, 86% of them detected once, and 5% to 6% sits in the top ten. Specimen: peripheral blood. These receptor sequences come from an elderly woman with COVID-19, enrolled during active disease.

There are a few counts of this clone. The J gene is TRBJ1-4, the V gene TRBV5-1, with D hard to call. The germline V gene has CDR1 SGHRS and CDR2 YFSETQ. This CDR3 has 15 amino acids. V lost 0 bases and J lost 0, with 6 bases in between. The CDR3 region has the DNA TGCGCCAGCAGCTTGGGGGAGGCAACTAATGAAAAACTGTTTTTT. Translated, it gives CASSLGEATNEKLFF.

This sequence joins TRBV28 and TRBJ1-2; 7 bases map to TRBD1. The junction had 5 bases not matched to a gene; V was cut back by 10 bases and J by 0 bases. The CDR3 has 13 residues. CDR1 and CDR2 (germline): MDHEN, SYDVKM. In DNA, the CDR3 is TGTGCCATAGAGGGGGCAGCTAACTATGGCTACACCTTC. Encoded protein: CAIEGAANYGYTF.

The chain combines TRBV7-2 with TRBJ2-1, with TRBD1 identical over 7 bases. Germline CDR1 and CDR2: SGHTA and FQGNSA. The V and J ends lost 0 bases and 4 bases, in that order; junction bases with no gene match: 3. There are 15 residues in the CDR3. The chain's CDR3 is CASSLAPGQYNEQFF. DNA of the CDR3: TGTGCCAGCAGCTTAGCACCGGGACAGTACAATGAGCAGTTCTTC.

Turning to this clone: One junction end does not reproduce the germline sequence, and a read error may be involved. The rearrangement links TRBV19 to TRBJ1-6; no clear D gene. Germline CDR1 is LNHDA and CDR2 is SQIVND (reference sequence). The CDR3 length is 13 residues. CDR3 DNA sequence: TGTGCCAGTAGTCGCCAAGGACCGCCAGCGGCCGTCTTT. Translated: CASSRQGPPAAVF.

The DNA of the CDR3 is TGTGCCAGCAGTTACTCAGCAGGGCGGGGTGGCTACACCTTC. Protein product: CASSYSAGRGGYTF. The chain couples TRBV6-5 to TRBJ1-2; TRBD1 might be the D (5 bases). The CDR3 spans 14 residues. V lost 0 bases to trimming and J lost 7 bases, with 12 bases between them. Germline V gene lookup returns CDR1 MNHEY and CDR2 SVGAGI.

The chain recombines TRBV4-1 with TRBJ2-1, with TRBD2 matching over 14 bases. The CDR3 is 14 amino acids. The junction had 4 bases not matched to a gene; V was cut back by 2 bases and J by 13 bases. The germline CDR1 and CDR2 sequences are MGHRA and YSYEKL. The CDR3 here is CASSQPGTSGGQFF. In nucleotides, the CDR3 is TGCGCCAGCAGCCAACCCGGGACTAGCGGGGGACAGTTCTTC.

The J gene is TRBJ1-2, the V gene TRBV2; D gene ambiguous. Per germline, CDR1 SNHLY and CDR2 FYNNEI. CDR3 size: 12 residues. The ends were cut back, 4 bases at V and 7 bases at J, with 10 bases in the middle. The CDR3 here is CASSVLGTGYTF. In nucleotides, the CDR3 is TGTGCCAGCAGTGTGCTGGGCACTGGCTACACCTTC.

The chain couples TRBV2 to TRBJ1-2; TRBD1 agrees at 10 bases. J was trimmed by 2 bases and V by 4 bases; bases with no gene match: 4. The CDR3 has 15 residues. Looked up from germline, CDR1 is SNHLY and CDR2 is FYNNEI. The CDR3 here is CASSGRTGGNYGYTF. CDR3 DNA: TGTGCCAGCAGTGGTCGGACAGGGGGGAACTATGGCTACACCTTC.

This chain joins TRBV28 and TRBJ1-2, with D hard to call. V was shortened by 11 bases and J by 5 bases, with 18 bases between the two germline ends. This CDR3 spans 13 amino acids. Germline values: CDR1 MDHEN, CDR2 SYDVKM. The CDR3: CAARLSRIYGYTF. Written as DNA, the CDR3 is TGTGCCGCCCGATTGAGTAGAATATATGGCTACACCTTC.

The chain combines TRBV28 with TRBJ2-7, with TRBD1 matching 9 bases. The CDR3 has 14 amino acids. Trimming removed 6 bases from V and 4 bases from J; junction bases left unmatched: 7. Germline CDR1 reads MDHEN; CDR2 reads SYDVKM. DNA of the CDR3: TGTGCCAGCAGGACGGGGACAGGGATGTACGAGCAGTACGTC. Residues: CASRTGTGMYEQYV.

The V call is TRBV7-9, the J call TRBJ1-2; the D gene is possibly TRBD1 (6 bases). The germline V gene encodes CDR1 SEHNR and CDR2 FQNEAQ (reference sequence). V lost 0 bases to trimming and J lost 7 bases, with 18 bases between them. This CDR3 has 16 amino acids. The CDR3 reads CASSLASGGAGGGYTF. CDR3 bases: TGTGCCAGCAGCTTAGCGAGCGGGGGCGCGGGTGGTGGCTACACCTTC.

The genes are TRBV30 and TRBJ1-6; 7 bases align to TRBD1. With V trimmed by 2 bases and J by 10 bases, 8 bases remained unmatched. The V gene's germline CDR1 is GTSNPN and CDR2 SVGIG (reference sequence). This CDR3 contains 14 residues. The CDR3 sequence is CAWSFDRANSPLHF. The DNA of the CDR3 is TGTGCCTGGAGTTTTGACAGGGCGAACTCACCCCTCCACTTT.

CDR3 sequence: CASSQHSLEGASYGYTF. In DNA form, the CDR3 reads TGTGCCAGCAGCCAACATTCCCTGGAGGGGGCAAGCTATGGCTACACCTTC. The V and J genes are TRBV4-2 and TRBJ1-2; 7 bases fit TRBD1. J lost 4 bases, V lost 2 bases, and 13 bases had no gene match. Looked up from germline, CDR1 is LGHNA and CDR2 is YNFKEQ. The CDR3 runs to 17 residues.

In DNA, the CDR3 is TGTGCCATCAGTGAGCGACTAGCGGGGGGAGAGACCCAGTACTTC. This encodes CAISERLAGGETQYF. The rearrangement joins TRBV10-3 to TRBJ2-5; 13 bases agree with TRBD2. The CDR3 runs to 15 residues. In germline, CDR1 is ENHRY, CDR2 SYGVKD. The V segment lost 2 bases and the J segment 4 bases; nucleotides outside the gene matches: 1.

The chain combines TRBV3-1 (or the pseudogene TRBV3-2) with TRBJ1-1; 7 nucleotides line up with TRBD1. J was trimmed by 7 bases and V by 1 base; bases with no gene match: 3. The CDR3 loop spans 13 amino acids. Germline-derived CDR1 and CDR2 are LGHDT and YNNKEL (reference sequence). CDR3 sequence: CASSQGQGLEAFF. CDR3 DNA sequence: TGTGCCAGCAGCCAAGGACAGGGCCTTGAAGCTTTCTTT.

The chain couples TRBV29-1 to TRBJ2-1; TRBD2 matches 9 bases. CDR1 and CDR2 from the germline V gene are SQVTM and ANQGSEA. Trimming removed 7 bases from V and 6 bases from J; junction bases left unmatched: 13. The CDR3 totals 15 residues. The CDR3: CSGALGTSPANEQFF. The CDR3 nucleotides read TGCAGCGGAGCACTAGGGACTAGCCCCGCCAATGAGCAGTTCTTC.

The chain is built from TRBV6-6 and TRBJ2-2; possibly TRBD2 for D (6 bases). Germline-derived CDR1 and CDR2 are MNHNY and SVGAGI (reference sequence). CDR3 size: 13 residues. Trimming cost V 5 bases and J 7 bases, with 11 bases left between them. Here the CDR3 reads CASSPRGNGELFF. The CDR3 bases are TGTGCCAGCAGTCCACGGGGGAACGGGGAGCTGTTTTTT.

The J gene is TRBJ1-5, the V gene TRBV28, with 10 nucleotides matching TRBD1. This CDR3 has 16 amino acids. Germline V gene sequence: CDR1 MDHEN, CDR2 SYDVKM. V dropped 5 bases and J dropped 4; count of bases not matched to a gene: 8. The CDR3 sequence is CASSAYRDRGNQPQHF. The CDR3 DNA follows: TGTGCCAGCAGTGCATATAGGGACAGGGGAAATCAGCCCCAGCATTTT.

The chain links TRBV10-1 to TRBJ2-3, with D possibly being TRBD2 (6 bases). Trimming removed 0 bases at V and 6 bases at J, with 13 bases between. The CDR3 is made up of 15 amino acids. Germline lookup yields CDR1 WNHNN and CDR2 SYGVQD (reference sequence). The CDR3 is CASSESTGLVDTQYF. For the CDR3, the DNA is TGCGCCAGCAGTGAGTCCACGGGACTGGTGGATACGCAGTATTTT.

In this sample, this clone turned up a few times. This chain links TRBV12-5 with TRBJ2-5; 11 nucleotides line up with TRBD2. CDR1 LGHNT and CDR2 FRNRAP come from the germline V gene. This CDR3 is 18 amino acids long. V was pared by 0 bases and J by 3 bases, with 9 bases of the junction left unmatched. The CDR3 DNA is TGTGCTAGTGGTTTGGTAGGCCCTGCTAGCGGGGGGAAAGAGACCCAGTACTTC. Encoded protein: CASGLVGPASGGKETQYF.

J is TRBJ1-4 and V is TRBV19; weak D call: TRBD1 (5 bases). CDR3 length: 15 residues. Trimming pared 6 bases from V and 7 bases from J, leaving 18 bases between. Germline-derived CDR1 and CDR2 are LNHDA and SQIVND (reference sequence). CDR3 loop: CASSPAGGKVEKLFF. CDR3 in DNA: TGTGCCAGTAGCCCGGCCGGGGGGAAGGTTGAAAAACTGTTTTTT.

This chain links TRBV5-4 with TRBJ1-5; perhaps TRBD1 as D (6 bases). CDR3 length equals 14 residues. The V end was cut by 0 bases, the J end by 6 bases, with 10 bases between. CDR1 SGHNT and CDR2 YYREEE come from the germline V gene (reference sequence). CDR3: CASSLAGAGQPQHF. The CDR3 DNA reads as TGTGCCAGCAGCTTGGCAGGGGCCGGTCAGCCCCAGCATTTT.

This chain joins TRBV5-1 and TRBJ1-4; D is possibly TRBD1 (6 bases). Trimming left V 1 base short and J 6 bases short, with 13 bases between. Germline V gives CDR1 SGHRS, CDR2 YFSETQ. The CDR3 is 15 amino acids. CDR3 residues: CASSLTGIADEKLFF. CDR3 nucleotides: TGCGCCAGCAGCTTGACAGGGATTGCGGATGAAAAACTGTTTTTT.